The entry below describes one T cell receptor (beta chain). The germline V gene has CDR1 MDHEN and CDR2 SYDVKM. J was trimmed by 3 bases and V by 7 bases; bases with no gene match: 4. The length of the CDR3 is 14 residues. The data stem from a study of blood T cell repertoires in COVID-19. Per the original data handling: Using reference gene primer amplification, nucleated cell counts were estimated. Sequencing was performed with immunoSEQ multiplex PCR; in TCRdb, only in-frame clones are kept and a portion is missing. V and J calls and clone size come straight from that table; D and trimming were deduced from the DNA. Here the sample spans roughly 300,000 clones, approximately 87% being singletons. One Seattle source followed patients from active infection through their disease course.

The rearrangement joins TRBV28 to TRBJ2-3, with TRBD2 identical over 10 bases. This TCR came from a woman younger than 45 with COVID-19, enrolled during active disease. Sequenced sample: peripheral blood. CDR3 amino acids: CASNPSGGTDTQYF. CDR3 nucleotide sequence: TGTGCCAGCAACCCTAGCGGGGGTACAGATACGCAGTATTTT.